Listed below are T cell receptor beta chains from one sample, sequenced in a study of T cell responses to AZD1222 COVID-19 vaccine. The method was immunoSEQ multiplex PCR; TCRdb's version includes in-frame clones alone and lacks a portion of them. The sample lists approximately 60,000 clones; about 79% were seen once. The sequencing here drew on peripheral blood, taken on day 0 of AZD1222 vaccination. The source of these receptors is an adult in good health. The CDR3 runs from the conserved cysteine through the conserved F or W. Each record gives: clone size, D gene, V gene, J gene, CDR3 DNA, CDR3 protein. The D gene is left open where the match is weak. The listing skips clone size in some rows; elsewhere it reads once, few, many or a size class.

.,.,TRBV29-1,TRBJ2-7,TGCAGCGTTGGACAAGCGGCCTACGAGCAGTACTTC,CSVGQAAYEQYF
.,.,TRBV7-2,TRBJ1-2,TGTGCCAGCAACCCGGGGACGTTTAACTATGGCTACACCTTC,CASNPGTFNYGYTF
.,.,TRBV6-1,TRBJ1-6,TGTGCCAGCAGTGAAGGACAGCCGCATGCCCCCAGGTTCCCCCTCCACTTT,CASSEGQPHAPRFPLHF
.,.,TRBV7-8,TRBJ1-5,TGTGCCAGCAGCCCCCCTCAAATCGAGGGGAGCAATCAGCCCCAGCATTTT,CASSPPQIEGSNQPQHF
few,.,TRBV6-5,TRBJ1-4,TGTGCCAGCAGGAAGGGGGGTGAAAAACTGTTTTTT,CASRKGGEKLFF
.,.,TRBV7-2,TRBJ2-7,TGTGCCAGCAGCTTAACGTCCGGGACAATCTACGAGCAGTACTTC,CASSLTSGTIYEQYF
.,.,TRBV6-5,TRBJ1-2,TGTGCCGCCCAGCAGGGCCTAGCTAACTATGGCTACACCTTC,CAAQQGLANYGYTF
.,.,TRBV7-6,TRBJ2-1,TGTGCCAGCAGCTCAGCCGCCGGCTACAATGAGCAGTTCTTC,CASSSAAGYNEQFF
.,.,TRBV20-1,TRBJ2-7,TGCAGTGCTCAACTATCCTACGAGCAGTACTTC,CSAQLSYEQYF
.,.,TRBV18,TRBJ1-5,TGTGCCAGCTCACCCATCAATAGCAATCAGCCCCAGCATTTT,CASSPINSNQPQHF
.,TRBD2,TRBV18,TRBJ2-7,TGTGCCAGCTCGGAAGGGACTAGCGGAACCTACGAGCAGTACTTC,CASSEGTSGTYEQYF
.,.,TRBV6-5,TRBJ1-2,TGTGCCAGCAGTTACTTTGGGGGAGGCTACACCTTC,CASSYFGGGYTF
.,.,TRBV5-4,TRBJ2-2,TGTGCTACAAGCTTTGCGCAGGGGTTGAACACCGGGGAGCTGTTTTTT,CATSFAQGLNTGELFF
.,TRBD1,TRBV19,TRBJ1-2,TGTGCCAGTACCACTTGGACAGGGGGGAACTATGGCTACACCTTC,CASTTWTGGNYGYTF
.,TRBD1,TRBV3-1/TRBV3-2,TRBJ1-2,TGTGCCAGCAGCCAAGATTGGGGACAGGGGATCGACTATGGCTACACCTTC,CASSQDWGQGIDYGYTF
.,.,TRBV18,TRBJ1-1,TGTGCCAGCTCAATATTGGGGCAGGCGGAAGCTTTCTTT,CASSILGQAEAFF
.,.,TRBV19,TRBJ1-6,TGTGCCAGTAACGACCAAAAAGGAAATTCACCCCTCCACTTT,CASNDQKGNSPLHF
.,.,TRBV10-3,TRBJ2-7,TGTGCCATTTCTAGCGTTACCTACGAGCAGTACTTC,CAISSVTYEQYF
.,TRBD1,TRBV19,TRBJ2-7,TGTGCCAGTAGCCTAGGACAGGCGTACTCCTACGAGCAGTACTTC,CASSLGQAYSYEQYF
.,.,TRBV19,TRBJ1-3,TGTGCCAGTGGGGGGGGCATCTCTGGAAACACCATATATTTT,CASGGGISGNTIYF
.,TRBD1,TRBV10-3,TRBJ1-1,TGTGCCATCAGTGGAGACAGGGCCGACACTGAAGCTTTCTTT,CAISGDRADTEAFF
.,.,TRBV11-2,TRBJ2-4,TGTGCCAGCGGGCAGGGAGTAGCCAAAAACATTCAGTACTTC,CASGQGVAKNIQYF
.,.,TRBV7-2,TRBJ1-5,TGTGCCAGCAGCGCACAGGGAGGTCAGCCCCAGCATTTT,CASSAQGGQPQHF
few,.,TRBV5-5,TRBJ1-5,TGTGCCAGCCGACAGTACCATAGCAATCAGCCCCAGCATTTT,CASRQYHSNQPQHF
.,TRBD1,TRBV7-6,TRBJ2-7,TGTGCCAGCAGCCCTCAACCGGGACAGGGGGGGGTCGAGCAGTACTTC,CASSPQPGQGGVEQYF